One T cell receptor (beta chain) is described in this entry. Antigen: not known. The CDR3 totals 15 residues. Germline CDR1 is GTSNPN and CDR2 is SVGIG (reference sequence). These data originate in a study of lymphopenia after photon versus proton radiotherapy. Profiled with immunoSEQ multiplex PCR; TCRdb holds only in-frame clones, not every one. The sample yields about 12,000 clones, more than 80% seen once. Study results and caveats: After lymphocyte nadir, photon-treated repertoires showed oligoclonal expansion, especially CD8+ Temra. Relative stability marked proton patients; photon patients lost diversity and naive cells.

The receptor was isolated from a man aged 60-69 years with pancreatic cancer. The chain has TRBV30 and TRBJ2-5, with D possibly matching TRBD2 (6 bases). The J call may be incorrect, as the DNA end agrees better with TRBJ2-7. Specimen: peripheral blood, collected from a patient treated with proton-based radiotherapy. The CDR3 bases are TGTGCCTGGAAGTTACAGGAGGGATTCTCCTACGAGCAGTACTTC. It specifies CAWKLQEGFSYEQYF.